This T cell receptor (beta chain) was sequenced for a study of PD-1 blockade in classical Hodgkin lymphoma. Findings of the study overall: TCR diversity rose significantly by C4D1 in CD4+ but not CD8+ cells.

In germline, CDR1 is SGHRS, CDR2 YFSETQ. This CDR3 has 15 residues. J lost 14 bases, V lost 5 bases, and 17 bases had no gene match. TCRdb's copy holds only in-frame clones and misses some; the assay was immunoSEQ multiplex PCR. The sample has over 50,000 clones; around 90% are singletons. Concerning this clone itself: Its antigen remains unknown.

The sample's time point: cycle 4 day 1 (C4D1), after five to seven weeks of nivolumab. Each patient relapsed following autologous stem cell transplantation, and prior brentuximab vedotin exposure differed. This clonotype was sampled from a human donor with classical Hodgkin lymphoma. This sample comprised peripheral blood mononuclear cells (PBMCs), obtained before the fourth cycle of nivolumab. The chain carries TRBV5-1 and TRBJ1-5; 9 positions agree with TRBD1. CDR3 coding DNA: TGCGCCAGCAGAGCGGGACAGGGCTTCGGAGATGCGGAGCATTTT. It yields the protein CASRAGQGFGDAEHF.